One and the same sample provided the 30 T cell receptor beta chains below, sequenced in a study of T cell changes during pregnancy in multiple sclerosis. TCRdb's table, derived via immunoSEQ multiplex PCR, lists solely in-frame clones and lacks some. The sample has tens of thousands of clones; 91% are singletons. The sequences come from peripheral blood, collected in the third trimester of pregnancy. These receptors came from a female donor in good health, enrolled as a control in a pregnancy study.

On this clone itself: One end of the junction does not line up with germline, which may come from a read error. The chain has TRBV7-8 and TRBJ2-1; no clear D gene. The CDR3 spans 12 residues. Germline lookup yields CDR1 SGHVS and CDR2 FQNEAQ. The CDR3 here is CASSLSLVGPIF. As DNA, the CDR3 is TGTGCCAGCAGCCTTAGCCTGGTAGGCCCAATCTTC.

The gene calls are TRBV6-1 and TRBJ2-6; 10 bases are a match to TRBD1. There are 15 residues in the CDR3. Looked up from germline, CDR1 is MNHNS and CDR2 is SASEGT. V shed 8 bases, J shed 0 bases, and the junction held 1 base outside the gene matches. CDR3 nucleotides: TGTGCCAGCCGGACAGGGGGCTCTGGGGCCAACGTCCTGACTTTC. It codes for CASRTGGSGANVLTF.

The V and J genes are TRBV7-2 and TRBJ1-5, with 8 bases aligning to TRBD1. Germline CDR1 SGHTA, CDR2 FQGNSA. CDR3 length: 15 amino acids. V lost 5 bases, J lost 6 bases, and 9 bases stayed unmatched. The CDR3 here is CASSLGQGKVQPQHF. DNA of the CDR3: TGTGCCAGCAGCCTCGGACAGGGCAAGGTTCAGCCCCAGCATTTT.

The V gene is TRBV18, the J gene TRBJ1-5, with D possibly being TRBD1 (6 bases). Per germline, CDR1 KGHSH and CDR2 LQKENI. Trimming took off 0 bases at V and 7 bases at J, with 13 bases between the two ends. This CDR3 is built from 15 residues. CDR3 nucleotide sequence: TGTGCCAGCTCACCACCGAGCCAAGGGGGACAGCCCCAGCATTTT. It specifies CASSPPSQGGQPQHF.

The chain combines TRBV15 with TRBJ1-1; 9 nucleotides agree with TRBD1. Germline V gene lookup returns CDR1 LNHNV and CDR2 YYDKDF (reference sequence). V lost 1 base to trimming and J lost 7 bases; unmatched junction nucleotides: 10. The CDR3 sequence is 16 residues long. The CDR3 reads CATSRAGTGMWGEAFF. In nucleotides, the CDR3 is TGTGCCACCAGCAGAGCAGGGACAGGGATGTGGGGTGAAGCTTTCTTT.

V is TRBV9 and J is TRBJ2-1, with a possible D match to TRBD1 (6 bases). The CDR3 covers 15 residues. The V end was cut by 4 bases, the J end by 4 bases, with 15 bases between. CDR1 and CDR2 from the germline V gene are SGDLS and YYNGEE. CDR3 sequence reads: CASSPEGGTYNEQFF. For the CDR3, the DNA is TGTGCCAGCAGCCCAGAAGGGGGAACTTACAATGAGCAGTTCTTC.

This chain joins TRBV18 and TRBJ2-3, with 7 bases identical to TRBD2. This CDR3 is 17 amino acids long. Losses at the gene ends were 4 bases for V and 0 bases for J; bases not matched to a gene: 10. The V gene's germline CDR1 is KGHSH and CDR2 LQKENI. The CDR3 bases are TGTGCCAGCTCACTTAGGTCGTCTAGCGGAAGCACAGATACGCAGTATTTT. This translates into CASSLRSSSGSTDTQYF.

The V call is TRBV5-1, the J call TRBJ2-1, with a tentative D call TRBD1 (6 bases). The CDR3 contains 17 residues. Germline V lookup: CDR1 SGHRS, CDR2 YFSETQ. With 3 bases removed from V and 8 bases from J, the gap between germline ends came to 24 bases. CDR3 sequence (DNA): TGCGCCAGCAGCTCCGCGATGGACAGTCGAAATTGGGATGAGCAGTTCTTC. As protein: CASSSAMDSRNWDEQFF.

The chain combines TRBV7-9 with TRBJ1-6; 8 nucleotides line up with TRBD1. V gave up 5 bases and J gave up 8 bases; unmatched junction bases: 5. The CDR3 extends over 14 amino acids. Per the germline V gene, CDR1 is SEHNR and CDR2 is FQNEAQ (reference sequence). CDR3 loop: CASSADREYSPLHF. The CDR3 region has the DNA TGTGCCAGCAGCGCGGACAGGGAGTATTCACCCCTCCACTTT.

This chain joins TRBV4-1 and TRBJ2-3; D might be TRBD1 (6 bases). From germline, CDR1 is MGHRA and CDR2 YSYEKL. This CDR3 has 16 amino acids. Trimming left V 0 bases short and J 2 bases short, with 12 bases between. CDR3 loop: CASSQEQGLTTDTQYF. For the CDR3, the DNA is TGCGCCAGCAGCCAAGAACAGGGCCTCACCACAGATACGCAGTATTTT.

The chain is built from TRBV27 and TRBJ1-1; 9 bases fit TRBD1. CDR1 is MNHEY, CDR2 SMNVEV, per germline (reference sequence). CDR3 length equals 15 residues. The junction had 9 bases not matched to a gene; V was cut back by 6 bases and J by 4 bases. CDR3 loop: CASSWTGVVGTEAFF. The CDR3 bases are TGTGCCAGCAGCTGGACAGGGGTGGTCGGCACTGAAGCTTTCTTT.

As to this clone: Mismatch with germline at one junction end may stem from a read error. The chain combines TRBV7-7 with TRBJ2-5, with 7 bases identical to TRBD1. The CDR3 loop spans 13 amino acids. The germline V gene has CDR1 SSHAT and CDR2 FNYEAQ (reference sequence). The CDR3 nucleotides are TGTGCTAGCAGCCCGGACAGGTTGAAGACCCAGTACTTC. This encodes CASSPDRLKTQYF.

This chain uses TRBV6-5 with TRBJ2-3; 9 bases align to TRBD2. CDR1 is MNHEY, CDR2 SVGAGI, per germline. This CDR3 has 15 residues. The V segment lost 6 bases and the J segment 3 bases; nucleotides outside the gene matches: 7. CDR3 residues: CASRTSGGRTDTQYF. The CDR3 region has the DNA TGTGCCAGCAGAACCAGCGGGGGGAGGACAGATACGCAGTATTTT.

The CDR3 DNA follows: TGTGCCAGCAGCAGGGGTCTTCTTAACACTGAAGCTTTCTTT. Its protein is CASSRGLLNTEAFF. The V gene is TRBV5-6, the J gene TRBJ1-1, with D perhaps TRBD1 (5 bases). Between the trimmed V and J ends, which lost 4 bases and 2 bases, there was a span of 12 bases. The CDR3 runs to 14 residues. Germline lookup yields CDR1 SGHDT and CDR2 YYEEEE.

The gene calls are TRBV4-3 and TRBJ1-3; 7 bases fit TRBD1. With 1 base clipped from V and 3 bases from J, the junction kept 6 bases outside the gene matches. The germline CDR1 and CDR2 sequences are LGHNA and YSLEER. This CDR3 is 16 amino acids long. CDR3 protein: CASSQGANRGGNTIYF. The CDR3 nucleotides are TGCGCCAGCAGCCAAGGGGCGAACAGGGGTGGAAACACCATATATTTT.

V gene TRBV4-3 combines with J gene TRBJ1-2; 7 nucleotides match TRBD1. CDR1 is LGHNA and CDR2 is YSLEER in the germline V gene. This CDR3 is 14 amino acids long. The V gene end was trimmed by 4 bases and the J gene end by 4 bases; junction bases not matched to a gene: 6. CDR3 nucleotides: TGCGCCAGCAGCCCCCCAGGGGGAGGCTATGGCTACACCTTC. This gives the protein CASSPPGGGYGYTF.

The J gene is TRBJ2-3, the V gene TRBV4-1, with TRBD2 identical over 10 bases. CDR1 and CDR2 from the germline V gene are MGHRA and YSYEKL. The junction had 5 bases not matched to a gene; V was cut back by 0 bases and J by 2 bases. This CDR3 has 17 residues. CDR3 DNA sequence: TGCGCCAGCAGCCAAGATGGAGCGGGGGGGCCCACAGATACGCAGTATTTT. It specifies CASSQDGAGGPTDTQYF.

The CDR3 protein is CASSPNMGTGGQSGANVLTF. The CDR3 DNA reads TGTGCCAGCTCACCGAACATGGGGACAGGGGGACAGTCTGGGGCCAACGTCCTGACTTTC. This chain connects TRBV18 to TRBJ2-6; 11 positions match TRBD1. This CDR3 spans 20 amino acids. With V trimmed by 3 bases and J by 1 base, 11 bases remained unmatched. Germline CDR1 reads KGHSH; CDR2 reads LQKENI.

The chain has TRBV7-2 and TRBJ2-1, with 9 positions matching TRBD2. Germline V gene sequence: CDR1 SGHTA, CDR2 FQGNSA. The CDR3 runs 16 residues. J lost 7 bases, V lost 1 base, and 8 bases had no gene match. Here the CDR3 DNA reads TGTGCCAGCAGCTTAGTCTGGGGTAGCGGGGGAAATGAGCAGTTCTTC. Amino acids: CASSLVWGSGGNEQFF.

V gene TRBV5-6 combines with J gene TRBJ2-7, with D tentatively TRBD1 (6 bases). There are 14 residues in the CDR3. Germline assignment: CDR1 SGHDT and CDR2 YYEEEE. V lost 2 bases to trimming and J lost 3 bases, with 12 bases between them. The CDR3 here is CASSFVGRGYEQYF. In nucleotides, the CDR3 is TGTGCCAGCAGCTTTGTTGGCAGGGGCTACGAGCAGTACTTC.

The genes are TRBV10-1 and TRBJ2-1; D might be TRBD1 (6 bases). V lost 9 bases and J 5 bases, leaving 11 bases between the germline ends. The CDR3 runs 12 residues. From germline, CDR1 is WNHNN and CDR2 SYGVQD (reference sequence). The CDR3 coding sequence is TGCGCCAGTCAGGGGTACAACAATGAGCAGTTCTTC. It is translated as CASQGYNNEQFF.

The rearrangement uses TRBV7-9 and TRBJ1-1; D gene ambiguous. The CDR3 is 13 amino acids. The germline CDR1 and CDR2 sequences are SEHNR and FQNEAQ (reference sequence). Trimming removed 1 base at V and 11 bases at J, with 14 bases between. Here the CDR3 DNA reads TGTGCCAGCAGCTTAGGAGACTGGCGGGCGGCTTTCTTT. Protein: CASSLGDWRAAFF.

This chain links TRBV6-5 with TRBJ1-2; no firm D call. The CDR3 loop spans 14 amino acids. The germline V and J ends were trimmed by 2 bases and 5 bases, with 12 bases remaining between them. From germline, CDR1 is MNHEY and CDR2 SVGAGI. The CDR3 nucleotides are TGTGCCAGCAGTTACCGCGCGGCTGCATATGGCTACACCTTC. Its protein product is CASSYRAAAYGYTF.

The chain has TRBV5-1 and TRBJ2-3, with 11 positions matching TRBD1. Losses at the gene ends were 4 bases for V and 3 bases for J; bases not matched to a gene: 4. CDR1 SGHRS and CDR2 YFSETQ come from the germline V gene. The CDR3 has 15 amino acids. CDR3 residues: CASSGGQGATDTQYF. The CDR3 bases are TGCGCCAGCAGCGGTGGACAGGGGGCGACAGATACGCAGTATTTT.

This clone was picked up one time. V is TRBV6-5 and J is TRBJ2-5; the match to TRBD2 covers 7 bases. The CDR3 length is 15 residues. Germline values: CDR1 MNHEY, CDR2 SVGAGI. V lost 7 bases and J lost 1; bases outside the gene matches: 9. Written as DNA, the CDR3 is TGTGCCAGCAATCCCTCGGGGGGAGGCCAAGAGACCCAGTACTTC. Its translation: CASNPSGGGQETQYF.

CDR3 sequence: CASSFTGVGNEQYF. In DNA form, the CDR3 reads TGTGCCAGCAGTTTTACGGGGGTGGGGAACGAGCAGTACTTC. This chain links TRBV27 with TRBJ2-7; TRBD2 might be the D (6 bases). Deletions cut 3 bases from V and 5 bases from J, with 14 bases between. Germline V CDR1 and CDR2: MNHEY, SMNVEV (reference sequence). The CDR3 runs 14 residues.

The chain is built from TRBV5-6 and TRBJ1-2; D is ambiguous. V gave up 1 base and J gave up 5 bases, with 6 bases separating them. Looked up from germline, CDR1 is SGHDT and CDR2 is YYEEEE. The CDR3 runs 12 residues. CDR3 DNA sequence: TGTGCCAGCAGCTTGCCAGAATATGGCTACACCTTC. This gives the protein CASSLPEYGYTF.

The chain recombines TRBV6-6 with TRBJ2-3, with D possibly being TRBD1 (7 bases). Germline lookup yields CDR1 MNHNY and CDR2 SVGAGI (reference sequence). V dropped 6 bases and J dropped 2 bases, with 12 bases sitting between them. This CDR3 contains 14 residues. This CDR3 reads CASRGGQPTDTQYF. CDR3 coding DNA: TGTGCCAGCAGGGGGGGACAGCCCACAGATACGCAGTATTTT.

The chain carries TRBV29-1 and TRBJ1-1; possible D gene TRBD1, 6 bases. This CDR3 spans 15 amino acids. Per the germline V gene, CDR1 is SQVTM and CDR2 is ANQGSEA. Trimming took 4 bases from V and 1 from J, leaving 16 bases between them. CDR3: CSVVSHRAQNTEAFF. In DNA form, the CDR3 reads TGCAGCGTTGTGAGTCACAGGGCGCAGAACACTGAAGCTTTCTTT.

This clone was detected a few times. The chain is built from TRBV7-6 and TRBJ1-6, with D possibly TRBD1 on 6 matching bases. With 5 bases removed from V and 8 bases from J, the gap between germline ends came to 13 bases. The CDR3 runs 14 residues. Germline V gene lookup returns CDR1 SGHVS and CDR2 FNYEAQ. The CDR3 loop reads CASSRTASDSPLHF. The CDR3 DNA is TGTGCCAGCAGCCGGACAGCCAGTGATTCACCCCTCCACTTT. Full variable domain (outside the CDR3, taken from reference TRBV7-6 and TRBJ1-6): GAGVSQSPRYKVTKRGQDVALRCDPISGHVSLYWYRQALGQGPEFLTYFNYEAQQDKSGLPNDRFSAERPEGSISTLTIQRTEQRDSAMYRCASSRTASDSPLHFGNGTRLTVT.